A selection of T cell receptor beta chains follows, all from one sample in a study of shared T cell receptors in the human thymus. Profiling relied on immunoSEQ multiplex PCR, and the TCRdb table lists in-frame clones only, not all of them. The data hold roughly 660,000 clones, with roughly 90% observed a single time. In addition, the sample was reused for a study of human thymus T cells.

The sequencing sample was made of thymocytes. The receptors were gathered from a boy under two years old with a congenital heart defect. Both conserved end residues are part of each CDR3. The D gene is left open where the match is weak. Clone size is shown for a subset of rows, as once, few, many or a class of expanded clone.

clone size,CDR3 length,J gene,D gene,V gene,CDR3 protein,CDR3 DNA
-,16,TRBJ2-5,TRBD2,TRBV18,CASSPPWASGQETQYF,TGTGCCAGCTCCCCCCCCTGGGCTAGCGGCCAAGAGACCCAGTACTTC
-,14,TRBJ2-1,-,TRBV7-2,CASSLRLVYNEQFF,TGTGCCAGCAGCTTACGACTAGTGTACAATGAGCAGTTCTTC
once,18,TRBJ1-5,-,TRBV4-2,CASSPINQTGPGGQPQHF,TGTGCCAGCAGCCCAATCAACCAGACAGGCCCCGGAGGTCAGCCCCAGCATTTT
-,17,TRBJ2-7,TRBD2,TRBV10-2,CASSERGGGTSVSEQYF,TGCGCCAGCAGTGAGAGGGGGGGTGGGACTAGCGTAAGCGAGCAGTACTTC
-,16,TRBJ1-1,TRBD1,TRBV30,CAWIHGSDRMNTEAFF,TGTGCCTGGATTCATGGGTCGGACAGGATGAACACTGAAGCTTTCTTT
-,17,TRBJ1-2,TRBD1,TRBV27,CASSQWTGGRTNYGYTF,TGTGCCAGCAGTCAGTGGACAGGGGGGCGTACAAACTATGGCTACACCTTC
-,15,TRBJ1-1,-,TRBV7-8,CASSLDPPRDTEAFF,TGTGCCAGCAGCTTAGATCCCCCGAGGGACACTGAAGCTTTCTTT
-,11,TRBJ2-5,-,TRBV27,CASSHQETQYF,TGTGCCAGCAGCCATCAAGAGACCCAGTACTTC
-,15,TRBJ2-5,-,TRBV9,CASSVGITHQETQYF,TGTGCCAGCAGCGTAGGAATAACACACCAAGAGACCCAGTACTTC
-,15,TRBJ2-1,-,TRBV28,CASSLRRGSYNEQFF,TGTGCCAGCAGTTTAAGGCGGGGTTCCTACAATGAGCAGTTCTTC
-,15,TRBJ2-3,TRBD2,TRBV23-1,CASSRASGSTDTQYF,TGCGCCAGCAGTCGGGCTAGCGGGAGCACAGATACGCAGTATTTT
-,15,TRBJ2-3,TRBD1,TRBV5-1,CASSPGQGRADTQYF,TGCGCCAGCAGCCCGGGACAGGGGAGGGCAGATACGCAGTATTTT
-,16,TRBJ1-5,-,TRBV15,CATSRESVQGNQPQHF,TGTGCCACCAGCAGAGAAAGCGTACAGGGAAATCAGCCCCAGCATTTT
-,17,TRBJ1-2,TRBD1,TRBV23-1,CAKLSQYTSGTGSGYTF,TGCGCCAAGCTAAGCCAATACACATCCGGGACAGGCTCTGGCTACACCTTC
-,15,TRBJ2-7,-,TRBV7-2,CASGPPDSDTYEQYF,TGTGCCAGCGGGCCCCCGGACAGCGATACCTACGAGCAGTACTTC
-,15,TRBJ2-3,TRBD1,TRBV19,CASSETGDVTDTQYF,TGTGCCAGTAGTGAGACAGGGGACGTCACAGATACGCAGTATTTT
-,19,TRBJ2-7,TRBD2,TRBV5-1,CASSWEGEGRIAGGGEQYF,TGCGCCAGCAGCTGGGAAGGCGAGGGCCGGATAGCGGGAGGGGGCGAGCAGTACTTC
-,14,TRBJ2-5,-,TRBV2,CASSKRVVQVTQYF,TGTGCCAGCAGTAAGCGCGTTGTACAGGTGACCCAGTACTTC
-,14,TRBJ1-6,-,TRBV9,CASSVAHGGSPLHF,TGTGCCAGCAGCGTAGCTCACGGGGGTTCACCCCTCCACTTT
-,15,TRBJ1-2,-,TRBV9,CASSVEGGAFEGYTF,TGTGCCAGCAGCGTAGAAGGGGGGGCGTTTGAGGGCTACACCTTC
-,11,TRBJ1-1,-,TRBV20-1,CSAHRGIETFF,TGCAGTGCCCATCGGGGGATTGAAACTTTCTTT
-,14,TRBJ1-4,-,TRBV18,CASSPRQGDEKLFF,TGTGCCAGCTCGCCCAGGCAGGGCGATGAAAAACTGTTTTTT
few,14,TRBJ2-4,-,TRBV14,CASSQESGANIQYF,TGTGCCAGCAGCCAAGAATCGGGAGCAAACATTCAGTACTTC
-,15,TRBJ2-1,TRBD2,TRBV5-4,CASSPGTSAYNEQFF,TGTGCCAGCAGCCCCGGGACTAGCGCCTACAATGAGCAGTTCTTC
-,17,TRBJ2-3,TRBD2,TRBV7-8,CASSSPTSGAGTDTQYF,TGTGCCAGCAGCTCCCCGACTAGCGGGGCAGGCACAGATACGCAGTATTTT
-,14,TRBJ2-7,-,TRBV11-2,CASSPGRMAYEQCF,TGTGCCAGCAGCCCCGGCAGGATGGCCTACGAGCAGTGCTTC
-,22,TRBJ2-5,TRBD2,TRBV27,CASSFGPPNRGTSGRDQETQYF,TGTGCCAGCAGTTTCGGTCCCCCTAATCGAGGGACTAGCGGGAGGGATCAAGAGACCCAGTACTTC
once,13,TRBJ2-6,-,TRBV29-1,CSVDFSGANVLTF,TGCAGCGTTGACTTCTCTGGGGCCAACGTCCTGACTTTC
-,11,TRBJ2-7,-,TRBV27,CASSLPDEQYF,TGTGCCAGCAGTTTACCGGACGAGCAGTACTTC
-,12,TRBJ2-5,-,TRBV10-3,CAARDTQETQYF,TGTGCCGCCCGGGACACACAAGAGACCCAGTACTTC
-,15,TRBJ2-7,TRBD1,TRBV14,CASSLRTGPTYEQYF,TGTGCCAGCAGCCTCAGGACAGGGCCTACCTACGAGCAGTACTTC
-,17,TRBJ2-7,TRBD2,TRBV4-3,CASSQDYDGSGSYEQYF,TGCGCCAGCAGCCAAGATTATGACGGTAGCGGGAGCTACGAGCAGTACTTC
-,14,TRBJ2-1,-,TRBV11-2,CASATTASIDEQFF,TGTGCCAGCGCCACGACAGCTTCTATCGATGAGCAGTTCTTC
-,14,TRBJ2-7,-,TRBV9,CASSVVPEAYEQYF,TGTGCCAGCAGCGTAGTACCCGAAGCTTACGAGCAGTACTTC
-,15,TRBJ2-1,-,TRBV6-4,CASRSGGQRGDEQFF,TGTGCCAGCAGGTCAGGGGGGCAAAGGGGGGATGAGCAGTTCTTC
-,14,TRBJ1-4,-,TRBV9,CASSVDTTNEKLFF,TGTGCCAGCAGCGTAGACACAACTAATGAAAAACTGTTTTTT
-,16,TRBJ2-3,-,TRBV4-3,CASSQDGGSLTDTQYF,TGCGCCAGCAGCCAAGATGGAGGGTCATTAACAGATACGCAGTATTTT
-,14,TRBJ2-5,-,TRBV2,CASSDQPLEETQYF,TGTGCCAGCAGTGACCAGCCTCTAGAAGAGACCCAGTACTTC
few,15,TRBJ2-4,-,TRBV18,CASSHGTPHFNIQYF,TGTGCCAGCTCACATGGCACCCCTCATTTTAACATTCAGTACTTC
once,17,TRBJ2-7,TRBD1,TRBV27,CASSLGILHRGHNEQYF,TGTGCCAGCAGTTTAGGAATACTCCACAGGGGGCATAACGAGCAGTACTTC
-,15,TRBJ2-6,TRBD1,TRBV19,CASKTGIYGANVLTF,TGTGCCAGTAAGACAGGGATTTATGGGGCCAACGTCCTGACTTTC
-,14,TRBJ1-5,-,TRBV6-1,CASIGLGGGQPQHF,TGTGCCAGCATCGGACTGGGGGGAGGTCAGCCCCAGCATTTT
-,13,TRBJ2-7,-,TRBV28,CASSKWAGYEQYF,TGTGCCAGCAGCAAATGGGCGGGCTACGAGCAGTACTTC
-,19,TRBJ2-3,TRBD2,TRBV4-3,CASSRRTRTSGRVPDTQYF,TGCGCCAGCAGCCGTCGTACCCGGACTAGCGGGAGAGTCCCAGATACGCAGTATTTT
-,15,TRBJ2-5,TRBD2,TRBV4-3,CASSQDPSGQETQYF,TGCGCCAGCAGCCAAGATCCTAGCGGCCAAGAGACCCAGTACTTC
few,18,TRBJ2-7,-,TRBV28,CASSLSQPGGLLSYEQYF,TGTGCCAGCAGTTTGTCCCAGCCCGGGGGGCTCCTCTCCTACGAGCAGTACTTC
once,16,TRBJ2-7,-,TRBV7-9,CASSLMVPGSTYEQYF,TGTGCCAGCAGCTTAATGGTTCCGGGGAGCACCTACGAGCAGTACTTC
few,14,TRBJ1-1,-,TRBV6-4,CASSDSARLTEAFF,TGTGCCAGCAGTGACTCGGCCAGGCTAACTGAAGCTTTCTTT
-,19,TRBJ2-1,TRBD2,TRBV7-8,CASSLSPFLAATVYNEQFF,TGTGCCAGCAGCTTATCCCCCTTCCTAGCGGCCACCGTCTACAATGAGCAGTTCTTC
-,17,TRBJ1-5,TRBD1,TRBV5-5,CASSCRTGKDNNQPQHF,TGTGCCAGCAGCTGCCGGACAGGGAAGGATAACAATCAGCCCCAGCATTTT
-,18,TRBJ2-1,TRBD2,TRBV4-1,CASSQDRGSGRSYNEQFF,TGCGCCAGCAGCCAAGATCGGGGTAGCGGGAGATCCTACAATGAGCAGTTCTTC
-,19,TRBJ2-1,-,TRBV28,CASSIWFSPPTRSWHEQFF,TGTGCCAGCAGTATTTGGTTCAGTCCCCCCACAAGGAGCTGGCATGAGCAGTTCTTC
-,16,TRBJ2-4,-,TRBV4-1,CASSHPTTKGSNIQYF,TGCGCCAGCAGCCACCCAACGACAAAGGGGTCCAACATTCAGTACTTC
-,13,TRBJ2-1,-,TRBV5-4,CASSLTGGNEQFF,TGTGCCAGCAGCTTGACGGGTGGGAATGAGCAGTTCTTC
-,16,TRBJ2-3,TRBD2,TRBV18,CASSPEASGSPDTQYF,TGTGCCAGCTCACCGGAGGCTAGCGGGAGCCCAGATACGCAGTATTTT
-,16,TRBJ2-3,TRBD1,TRBV15,CATSIGTAPHTDTQYF,TGTGCCACCAGCATTGGGACAGCCCCGCACACAGATACGCAGTATTTT